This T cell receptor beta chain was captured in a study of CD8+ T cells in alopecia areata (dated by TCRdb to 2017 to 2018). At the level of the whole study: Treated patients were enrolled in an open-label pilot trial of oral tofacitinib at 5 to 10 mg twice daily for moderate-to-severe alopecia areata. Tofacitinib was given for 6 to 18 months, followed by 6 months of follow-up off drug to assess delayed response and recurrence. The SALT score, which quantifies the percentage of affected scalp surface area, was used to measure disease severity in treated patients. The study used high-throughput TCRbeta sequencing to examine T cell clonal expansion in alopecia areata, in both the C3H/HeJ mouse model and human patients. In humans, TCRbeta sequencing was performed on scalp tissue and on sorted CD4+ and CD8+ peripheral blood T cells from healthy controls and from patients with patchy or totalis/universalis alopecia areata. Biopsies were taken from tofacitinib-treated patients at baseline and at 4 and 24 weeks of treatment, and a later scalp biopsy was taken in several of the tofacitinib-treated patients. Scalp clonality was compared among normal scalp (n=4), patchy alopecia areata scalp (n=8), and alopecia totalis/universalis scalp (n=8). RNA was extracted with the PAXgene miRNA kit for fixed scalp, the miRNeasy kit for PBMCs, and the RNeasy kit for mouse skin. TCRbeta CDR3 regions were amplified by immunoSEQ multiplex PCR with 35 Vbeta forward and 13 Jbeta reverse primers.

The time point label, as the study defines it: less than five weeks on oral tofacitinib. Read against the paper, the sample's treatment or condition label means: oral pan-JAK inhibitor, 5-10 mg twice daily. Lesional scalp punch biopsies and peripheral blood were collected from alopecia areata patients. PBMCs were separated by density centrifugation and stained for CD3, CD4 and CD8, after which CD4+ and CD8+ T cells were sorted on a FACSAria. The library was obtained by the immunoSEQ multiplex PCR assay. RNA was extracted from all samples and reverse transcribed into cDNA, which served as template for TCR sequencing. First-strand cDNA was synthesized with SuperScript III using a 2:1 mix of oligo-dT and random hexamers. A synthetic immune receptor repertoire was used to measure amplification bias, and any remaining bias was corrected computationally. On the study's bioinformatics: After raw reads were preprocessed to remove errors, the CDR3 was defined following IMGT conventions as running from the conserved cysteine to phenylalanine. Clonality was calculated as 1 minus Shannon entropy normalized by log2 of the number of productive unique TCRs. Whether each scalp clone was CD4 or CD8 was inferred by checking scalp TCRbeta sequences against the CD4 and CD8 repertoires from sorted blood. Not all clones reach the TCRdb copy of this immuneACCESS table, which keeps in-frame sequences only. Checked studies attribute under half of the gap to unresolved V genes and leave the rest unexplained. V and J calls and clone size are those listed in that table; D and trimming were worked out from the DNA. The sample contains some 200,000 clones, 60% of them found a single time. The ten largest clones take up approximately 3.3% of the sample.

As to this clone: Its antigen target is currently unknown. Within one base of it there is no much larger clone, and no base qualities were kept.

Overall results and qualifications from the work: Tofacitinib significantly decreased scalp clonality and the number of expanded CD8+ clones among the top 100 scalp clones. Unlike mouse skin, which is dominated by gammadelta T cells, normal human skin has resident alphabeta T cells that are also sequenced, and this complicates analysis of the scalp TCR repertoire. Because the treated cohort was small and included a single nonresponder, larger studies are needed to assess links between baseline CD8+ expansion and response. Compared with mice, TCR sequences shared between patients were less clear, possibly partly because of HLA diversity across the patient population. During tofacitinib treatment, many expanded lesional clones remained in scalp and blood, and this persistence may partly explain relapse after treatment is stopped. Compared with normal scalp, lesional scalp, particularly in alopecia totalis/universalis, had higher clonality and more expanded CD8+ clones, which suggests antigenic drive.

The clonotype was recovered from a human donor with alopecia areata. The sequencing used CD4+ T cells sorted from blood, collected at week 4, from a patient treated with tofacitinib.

At the DNA level, the sequence is TGTGCCTGGTGCCCCGGGGGGTTCACGCCCTATAATTCACCCCTCCACTTT. It is translated as CAWCPGGFTPYNSPLHF. Here the chain combines TRBV30 and TRBJ1-6; a tentative D match to TRBD1 spans 5 bases. Taken from cysteine to phenylalanine, the CDR3 has 17 residues. Only the CDR3 DNA stays, 51 bases, in frame from base 1. The germline V gene (reference sequence) provides CDR1 GTSNPN and CDR2 SVGIG. V is reduced by 5 bases and J by 2 bases, leaving a spacing of 19 bases between them.